These 8 T cell receptor beta chains originate from one sample sequenced in a study of CD8 T cells in Susac syndrome. Random hexamers were used to reverse transcribe the RNA input (about 0.5 to 1 ug). MiXCR, applied by TCRdb to the immunoSEQ multiplex PCR reads, yields one record per CDR3 protein. Of some 130,000 distinct CDR3 sequences listed, about 94% are singletons. Specimen: CD4+ T cells from PBMCs. These receptors all stem from a human donor with multiple sclerosis.

The V call is TRBV30, the J call TRBJ1-2; D is undetermined. The CDR3 covers 16 residues. With 1 base removed from V and 4 bases from J, the gap between germline ends came to 19 bases. Germline V gene lookup returns CDR1 GTSNPN and CDR2 SVGIG (reference sequence). CDR3 region: CAWSDRVVVTGYGYTF. The CDR3 region has the DNA TGTGCCTGGAGTGACCGGGTGGTCGTTACCGGCTATGGCTACACCTTC.

The chain carries TRBV6-6 and TRBJ2-7; D gene ambiguous. Trimming took off 6 bases at V and 7 bases at J, with 13 bases between the two ends. The CDR3 consists of 12 residues. Germline V gene lookup returns CDR1 MNHNY and CDR2 SVGAGI (reference sequence). CDR3 DNA sequence: TGTGCCAGCAGCCATCATCAGAGGGAGCAGTACTTC. Protein product: CASSHHQREQYF.

This chain uses TRBV28 with TRBJ1-1; TRBD1 matches at 7 bases. The germline CDR1 and CDR2 sequences are MDHEN and SYDVKM. The V and J ends lost 6 bases and 0 bases, in that order; junction bases with no gene match: 10. CDR3 length equals 16 residues. CDR3 in amino acids: CASRTDRWGVNTEAFF. The CDR3, as DNA: TGTGCCAGCAGAACGGACAGGTGGGGGGTGAACACTGAAGCTTTCTTT. The full variable domain, completed using reference TRBV28 and TRBJ1-1, is DVKVTQSSRYLVKRTGEKVFLECVQDMDHENMFWYRQDPGLGLRLIYFSYDVKMKEKGDIPEGYSVSREKKERFSLILESASTNQTSMYLCASRTDRWGVNTEAFFGQGTRLTVV.

The genes are TRBV5-1 and TRBJ1-1, with a tentative D call TRBD1 (5 bases). V was shortened by 0 bases and J by 4 bases, with 10 bases between the two germline ends. CDR3 length: 14 residues. The germline CDR1 and CDR2 sequences are SGHRS and YFSETQ. The CDR3 DNA follows: TGCGCCAGCAGCTTGGCGGGGGGGAGCACTGAAGCTTTCTTT. Translation gives CASSLAGGSTEAFF.

The count of this clonotype is one. The chain recombines TRBV19 with TRBJ2-7; the D is unclear. CDR1 is LNHDA and CDR2 is SQIVND in the germline V gene (reference sequence). This CDR3 comprises 15 residues. Trimming cost V 5 bases and J 1 base, with 15 bases left between them. The CDR3 DNA sequence: TGTGCCAGTAGTCCCGTATGGGCGTCGTCCTACGAGCAGTACTTC. Amino acid sequence: CASSPVWASSYEQYF.

This chain joins TRBV25-1 and TRBJ1-2, with 10 positions matching TRBD1. The CDR3 is 15 amino acids. With V trimmed by 3 bases and J by 6 bases, 7 bases remained unmatched. Germline CDR1 MGHDK, CDR2 SYGVNS. This CDR3 is CASSDSGQGVDGYTF. CDR3 DNA sequence: TGTGCCAGCAGTGACTCCGGACAGGGGGTTGATGGCTACACCTTC.

The chain is built from TRBV30 and TRBJ1-2, with a possible D match to TRBD1 (5 bases). This CDR3 has 12 residues. Per germline, CDR1 GTSNPN and CDR2 SVGIG (reference sequence). The V gene lost 1 base and the J gene lost 5 bases, with 8 bases spanning the gap. The CDR3 protein is CAWSGQTYGYTF. The CDR3 nucleotides read TGTGCCTGGAGTGGACAGACATATGGCTACACCTTC.

This chain connects TRBV20-1 to TRBJ2-5; D ambiguous. V dropped 6 bases and J dropped 5 bases, with 16 bases sitting between them. This CDR3 is 13 amino acids long. Germline assignment: CDR1 DFQATT and CDR2 SNEGSKA (reference sequence). The CDR3 spells CSAYRRAVETQYF. The CDR3 DNA reads TGCAGTGCCTATCGTAGGGCGGTTGAGACCCAGTACTTC.